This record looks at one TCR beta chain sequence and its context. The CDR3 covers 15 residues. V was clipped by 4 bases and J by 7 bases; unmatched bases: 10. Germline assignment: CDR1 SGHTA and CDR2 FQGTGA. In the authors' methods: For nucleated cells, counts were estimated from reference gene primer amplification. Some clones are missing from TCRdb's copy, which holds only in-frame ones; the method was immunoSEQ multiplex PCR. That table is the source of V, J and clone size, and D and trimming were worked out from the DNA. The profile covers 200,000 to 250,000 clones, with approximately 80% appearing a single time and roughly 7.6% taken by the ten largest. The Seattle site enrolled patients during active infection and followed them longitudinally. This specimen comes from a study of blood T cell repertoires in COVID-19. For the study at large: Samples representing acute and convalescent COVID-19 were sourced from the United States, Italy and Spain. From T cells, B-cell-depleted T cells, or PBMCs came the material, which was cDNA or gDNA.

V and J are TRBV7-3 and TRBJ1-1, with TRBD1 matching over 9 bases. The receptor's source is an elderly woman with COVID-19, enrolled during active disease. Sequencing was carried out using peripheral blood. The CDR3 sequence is CASSSDRGFGVEAFF. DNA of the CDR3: TGTGCCAGCAGCTCGGACAGGGGTTTTGGAGTTGAAGCTTTCTTT. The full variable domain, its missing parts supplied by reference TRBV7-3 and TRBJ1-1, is GAGVSQTPSNKVTEKGKYVELRCDPISGHTALYWYRQSLGQGPEFLIYFQGTGAADDSGLPNDRFFAVRPEGSVSTLKIQRTERGDSAVYLCASSSDRGFGVEAFFGQGTRLTVV.